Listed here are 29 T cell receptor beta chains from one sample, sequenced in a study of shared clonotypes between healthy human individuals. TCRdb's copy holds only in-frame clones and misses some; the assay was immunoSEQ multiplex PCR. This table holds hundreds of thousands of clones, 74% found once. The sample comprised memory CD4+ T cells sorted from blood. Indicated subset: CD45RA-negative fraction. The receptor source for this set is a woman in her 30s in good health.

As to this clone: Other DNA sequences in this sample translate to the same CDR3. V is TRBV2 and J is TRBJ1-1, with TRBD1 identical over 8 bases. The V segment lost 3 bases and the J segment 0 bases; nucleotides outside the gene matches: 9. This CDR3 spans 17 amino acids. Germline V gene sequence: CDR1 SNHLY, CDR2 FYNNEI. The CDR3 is CASSDPDRGSMNTEAFF. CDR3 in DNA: TGTGCCAGCAGTGACCCAGACAGGGGTTCTATGAACACTGAAGCTTTCTTT. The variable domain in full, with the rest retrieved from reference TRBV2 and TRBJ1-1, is EPEVTQTPSHQVTQMGQEVILRCVPISNHLYFYWYRQILGQKVEFLVSFYNNEISEKSEIFDDQFSVERPDGSNFTLKIRSTKLEDSAMYFCASSDPDRGSMNTEAFFGQGTRLTVV.

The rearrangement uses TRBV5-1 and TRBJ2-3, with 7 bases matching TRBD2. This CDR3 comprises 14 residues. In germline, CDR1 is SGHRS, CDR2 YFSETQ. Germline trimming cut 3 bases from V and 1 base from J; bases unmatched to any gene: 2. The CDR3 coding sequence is TGCGCCAGCAGCTCTCGGGAGGGCACAGATACGCAGTATTTT. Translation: CASSSREGTDTQYF.

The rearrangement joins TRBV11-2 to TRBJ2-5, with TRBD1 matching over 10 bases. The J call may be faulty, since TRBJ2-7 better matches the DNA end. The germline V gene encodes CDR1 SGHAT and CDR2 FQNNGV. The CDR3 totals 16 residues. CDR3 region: CASSLDLGTGDYEQYF. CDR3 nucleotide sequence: TGTGCCAGCAGCTTAGATCTCGGGACAGGGGACTACGAGCAGTACTTC.

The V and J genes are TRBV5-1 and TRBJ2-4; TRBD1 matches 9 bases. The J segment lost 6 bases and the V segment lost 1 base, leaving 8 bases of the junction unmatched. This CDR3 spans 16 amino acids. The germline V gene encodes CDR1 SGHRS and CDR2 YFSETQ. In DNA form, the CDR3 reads TGCGCCAGCAGCTTGCTAGAGGCGGGACAGGGAAACATTCAGTACTTC. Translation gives CASSLLEAGQGNIQYF. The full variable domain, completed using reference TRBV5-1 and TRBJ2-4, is KAGVTQTPRYLIKTRGQQVTLSCSPISGHRSVSWYQQTPGQGLQFLFEYFSETQRNKGNFPGRFSGRQFSNSRSEMNVSTLELGDSALYLCASSLLEAGQGNIQYFGAGTRLSVL.

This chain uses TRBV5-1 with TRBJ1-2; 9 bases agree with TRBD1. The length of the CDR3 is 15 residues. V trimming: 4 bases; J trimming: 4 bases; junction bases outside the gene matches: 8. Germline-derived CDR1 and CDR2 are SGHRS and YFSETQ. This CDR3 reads CASSDDGQGIYGYTF. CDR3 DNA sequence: TGCGCCAGCAGCGATGACGGACAGGGGATCTATGGCTACACCTTC.

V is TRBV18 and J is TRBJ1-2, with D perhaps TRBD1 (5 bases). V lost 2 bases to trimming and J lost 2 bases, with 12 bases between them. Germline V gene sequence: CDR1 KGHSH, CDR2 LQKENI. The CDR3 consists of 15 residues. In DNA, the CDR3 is TGTGCCAGCTCACCAGGGGCACAGGAGAACTATGGCTACACCTTC. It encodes CASSPGAQENYGYTF. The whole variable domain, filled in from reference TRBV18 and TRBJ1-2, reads NAGVMQNPRHLVRRRGQEARLRCSPMKGHSHVYWYRQLPEEGLKFMVYLQKENIIDESGMPKERFSAEFPKEGPSILRIQQVVRGDSAAYFCASSPGAQENYGYTFGSGTRLTVV.

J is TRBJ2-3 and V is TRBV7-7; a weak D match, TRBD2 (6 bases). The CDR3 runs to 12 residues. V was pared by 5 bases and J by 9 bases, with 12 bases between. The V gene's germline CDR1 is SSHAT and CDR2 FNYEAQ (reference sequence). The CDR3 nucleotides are TGTGCCAGCAGCCCTCTCCGGGGGACGCAGTATTTT. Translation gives CASSPLRGTQYF.

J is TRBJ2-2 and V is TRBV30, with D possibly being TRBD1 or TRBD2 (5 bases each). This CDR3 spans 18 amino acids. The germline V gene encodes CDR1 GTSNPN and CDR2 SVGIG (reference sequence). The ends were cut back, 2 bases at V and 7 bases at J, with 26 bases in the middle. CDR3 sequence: CAWSTNTPGTKVFGELFF. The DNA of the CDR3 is TGTGCCTGGAGTACCAACACTCCCGGGACGAAAGTTTTCGGGGAGCTGTTTTTT.

In DNA, the CDR3 is TGTGCCATCGGGTCAGGGAACCAATTCTCTGGAAACACCATATATTTT. Its translation: CAIGSGNQFSGNTIYF. This sequence joins TRBV10-3 and TRBJ1-3; D possibly corresponds to TRBD1 (5 bases). CDR1 is ENHRY and CDR2 is SYGVKD in the germline V gene. V was pared by 8 bases and J by 0 bases, with 17 bases between. The length of the CDR3 is 16 residues.

The CDR3, as DNA: TGTGCCAGCAACAACGGACGGAGCTCTAATGAAAAACTGTTTTTT. This sequence encodes CASNNGRSSNEKLFF. The chain carries TRBV28 and TRBJ1-4; D not resolved. The V end lost 7 bases, the J end lost 3 bases, and 15 bases lay between the germline ends. Germline assignment: CDR1 MDHEN and CDR2 SYDVKM. CDR3 length equals 15 residues.

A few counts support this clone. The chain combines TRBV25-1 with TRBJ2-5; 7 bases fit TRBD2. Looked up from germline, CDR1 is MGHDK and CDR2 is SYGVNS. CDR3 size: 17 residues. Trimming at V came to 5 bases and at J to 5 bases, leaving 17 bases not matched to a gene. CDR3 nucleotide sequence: TGTGCCAGCAGTACGTTAGGGCATCACGGGAGGTTCGAGACCCAGTACTTC. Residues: CASSTLGHHGRFETQYF.

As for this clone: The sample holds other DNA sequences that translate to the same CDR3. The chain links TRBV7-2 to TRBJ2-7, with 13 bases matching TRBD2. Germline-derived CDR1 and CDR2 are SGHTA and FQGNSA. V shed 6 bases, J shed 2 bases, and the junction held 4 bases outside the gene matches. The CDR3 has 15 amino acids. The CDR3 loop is CASSLGLAGAYEQYF. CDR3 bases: TGTGCCAGCAGTCTCGGACTAGCGGGAGCCTACGAGCAGTACTTC.

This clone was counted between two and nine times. The CDR3 here is CASSYSPQPGNQPQHF. The CDR3 nucleotides read TGTGCCAGCAGTTACTCGCCCCAACCGGGCAATCAGCCCCAGCATTTT. The V and J genes are TRBV6-6 and TRBJ1-5, with no clear D. The CDR3 is 16 residues long. The V end was cut by 0 bases, the J end by 2 bases, with 11 bases between. Germline-derived CDR1 and CDR2 are MNHNY and SVGAGI (reference sequence).

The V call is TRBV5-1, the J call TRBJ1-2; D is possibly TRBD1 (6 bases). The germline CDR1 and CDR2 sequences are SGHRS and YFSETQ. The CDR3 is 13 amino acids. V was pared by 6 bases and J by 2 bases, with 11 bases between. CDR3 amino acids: CASTLGGNYGYTF. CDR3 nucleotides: TGCGCCAGCACCTTAGGGGGGAACTATGGCTACACCTTC.

The chain's CDR3 is CASSTPGVSYEQYF. CDR3 coding DNA: TGTGCCAGTAGTACGCCAGGGGTCTCCTACGAGCAGTACTTC. This chain links TRBV19 with TRBJ2-7; possible D gene TRBD1, 6 bases. The CDR3 runs to 14 residues. Trimming shortened V by 4 bases and J by 0 bases, and 10 bases separated the two germline ends. The V gene's germline CDR1 is LNHDA and CDR2 SQIVND (reference sequence). Combining the CDR3 with reference TRBV19 and TRBJ2-7 gives the whole variable domain DGGITQSPKYLFRKEGQNVTLSCEQNLNHDAMYWYRQDPGQGLRLIYYSQIVNDFQKGDIAEGYSVSREKKESFPLTVTSAQKNPTAFYLCASSTPGVSYEQYFGPGTRLTVT.

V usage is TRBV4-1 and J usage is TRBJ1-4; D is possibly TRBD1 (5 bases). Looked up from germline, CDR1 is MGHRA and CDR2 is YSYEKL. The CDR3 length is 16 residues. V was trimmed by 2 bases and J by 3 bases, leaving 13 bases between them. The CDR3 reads CASSQTAGSANEKLFF. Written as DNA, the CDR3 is TGCGCCAGCAGCCAAACCGCAGGGTCCGCTAATGAAAAACTGTTTTTT.

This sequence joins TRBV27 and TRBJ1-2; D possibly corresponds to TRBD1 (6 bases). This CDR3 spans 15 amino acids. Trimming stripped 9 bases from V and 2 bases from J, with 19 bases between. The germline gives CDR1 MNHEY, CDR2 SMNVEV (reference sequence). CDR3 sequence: CARLAGAPGNYGYTF. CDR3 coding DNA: TGTGCCAGGTTAGCAGGGGCGCCTGGCAACTATGGCTACACCTTC.

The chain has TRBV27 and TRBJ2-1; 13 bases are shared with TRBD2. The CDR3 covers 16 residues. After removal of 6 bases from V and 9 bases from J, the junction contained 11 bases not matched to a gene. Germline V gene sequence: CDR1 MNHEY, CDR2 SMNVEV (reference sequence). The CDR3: CASSKEGLAGVGEQFF. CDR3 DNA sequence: TGTGCCAGCAGCAAGGAAGGACTAGCGGGAGTCGGTGAGCAGTTCTTC.

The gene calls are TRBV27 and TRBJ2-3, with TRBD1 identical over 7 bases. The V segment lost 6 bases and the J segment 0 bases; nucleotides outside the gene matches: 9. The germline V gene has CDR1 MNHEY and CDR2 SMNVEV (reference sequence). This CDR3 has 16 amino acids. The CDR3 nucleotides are TGTGCCAGCAGCCCACCGGACAGGAGGAGCACAGATACGCAGTATTTT. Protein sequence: CASSPPDRRSTDTQYF.

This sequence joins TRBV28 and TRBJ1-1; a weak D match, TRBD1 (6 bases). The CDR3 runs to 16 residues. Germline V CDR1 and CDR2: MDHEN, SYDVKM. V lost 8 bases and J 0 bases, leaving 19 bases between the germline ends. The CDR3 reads CASAGPGGSMNTEAFF. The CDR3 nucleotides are TGTGCCAGCGCCGGCCCGGGGGGCAGCATGAACACTGAAGCTTTCTTT.

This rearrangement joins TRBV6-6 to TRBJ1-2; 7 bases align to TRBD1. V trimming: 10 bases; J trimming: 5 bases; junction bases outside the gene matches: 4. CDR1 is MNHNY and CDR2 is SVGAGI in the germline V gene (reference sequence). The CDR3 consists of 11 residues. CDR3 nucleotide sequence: TGTGCCACCACAGGGGAATATGGCTACACCTTC. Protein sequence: CATTGEYGYTF.

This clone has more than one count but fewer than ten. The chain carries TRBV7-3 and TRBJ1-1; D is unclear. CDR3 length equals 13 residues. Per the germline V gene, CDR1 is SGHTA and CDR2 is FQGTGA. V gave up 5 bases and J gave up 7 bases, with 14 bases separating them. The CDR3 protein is CASSATVGNEAFF. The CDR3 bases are TGTGCCAGCAGCGCGACGGTCGGGAATGAAGCTTTCTTT. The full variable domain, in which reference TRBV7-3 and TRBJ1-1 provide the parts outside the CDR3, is GAGVSQTPSNKVTEKGKYVELRCDPISGHTALYWYRQSLGQGPEFLIYFQGTGAADDSGLPNDRFFAVRPEGSVSTLKIQRTERGDSAVYLCASSATVGNEAFFGQGTRLTVV.

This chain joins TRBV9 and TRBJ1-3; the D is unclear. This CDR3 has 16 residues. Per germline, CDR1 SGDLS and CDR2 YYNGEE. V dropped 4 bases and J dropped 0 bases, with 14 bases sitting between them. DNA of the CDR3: TGTGCCAGCAGCATATCGACCGTCAGCTCTGGAAACACCATATATTTT. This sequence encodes CASSISTVSSGNTIYF.

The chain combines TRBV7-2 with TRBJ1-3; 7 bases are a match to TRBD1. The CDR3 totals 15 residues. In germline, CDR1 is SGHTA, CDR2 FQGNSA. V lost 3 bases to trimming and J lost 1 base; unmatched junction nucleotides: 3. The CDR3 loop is CASSLDRFSGNTIYF. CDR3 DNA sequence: TGTGCCAGCAGCTTGGACAGGTTTTCTGGAAACACCATATATTTT.

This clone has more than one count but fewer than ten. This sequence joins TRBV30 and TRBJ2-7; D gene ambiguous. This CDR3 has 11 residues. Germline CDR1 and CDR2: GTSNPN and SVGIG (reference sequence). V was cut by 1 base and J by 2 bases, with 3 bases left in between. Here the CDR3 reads CAWSDTYEQYF. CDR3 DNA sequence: TGTGCCTGGAGTGACACCTACGAGCAGTACTTC.

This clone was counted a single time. The DNA for the CDR3 is TGTGCCAGCAGCTCGGGACTAGCGGGAGCGGGTATCGATGAGCAGTTCTTC. Amino acids: CASSSGLAGAGIDEQFF. The rearrangement joins TRBV5-8 to TRBJ2-1, with TRBD2 matching 14 bases. CDR1 and CDR2 from the germline V gene are SGHTS and YDEGEE. With V trimmed by 3 bases and J by 8 bases, 10 bases remained unmatched. This CDR3 region has 17 residues.

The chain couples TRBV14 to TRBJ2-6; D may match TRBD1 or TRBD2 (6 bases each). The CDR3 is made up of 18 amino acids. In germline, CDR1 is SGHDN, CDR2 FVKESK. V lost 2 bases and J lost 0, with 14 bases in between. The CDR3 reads CASSQLLGGGSGANVLTF. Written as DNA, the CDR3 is TGTGCCAGCAGCCAACTCCTCGGAGGGGGCTCTGGGGCCAACGTCCTGACTTTC.

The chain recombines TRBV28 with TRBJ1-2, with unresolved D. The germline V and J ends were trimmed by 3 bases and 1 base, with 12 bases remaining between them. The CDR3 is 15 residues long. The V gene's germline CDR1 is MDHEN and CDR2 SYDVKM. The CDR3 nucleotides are TGTGCCAGCAGTTTGGGCCAGTTTTTTAACTATGGCTACACCTTC. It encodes CASSLGQFFNYGYTF.

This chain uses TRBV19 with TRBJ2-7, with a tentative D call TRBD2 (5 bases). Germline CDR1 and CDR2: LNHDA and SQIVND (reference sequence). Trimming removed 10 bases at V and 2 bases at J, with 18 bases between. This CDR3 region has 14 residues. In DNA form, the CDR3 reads TGTGCCACCCCACTGGGCGGGCCGGCCTACGAGCAGTACTTC. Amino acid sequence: CATPLGGPAYEQYF. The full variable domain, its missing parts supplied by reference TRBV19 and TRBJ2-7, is DGGITQSPKYLFRKEGQNVTLSCEQNLNHDAMYWYRQDPGQGLRLIYYSQIVNDFQKGDIAEGYSVSREKKESFPLTVTSAQKNPTAFYLCATPLGGPAYEQYFGPGTRLTVT.